Sequencing of this TCR beta chain was carried out in a study of shared clonotypes between healthy human individuals. This table comes from immunoSEQ multiplex PCR, and its TCRdb copy is limited to in-frame clones, with some not included. Of 2 million to 2.5 million clones detected, roughly 95% appear once; the ten largest clones hold approximately 1.2%. Germline V lookup: CDR1 MNHEY, CDR2 SMNVEV (reference sequence). The V gene end was trimmed by 5 bases and the J gene end by 5 bases; junction bases not matched to a gene: 5. The CDR3 totals 14 residues. Positive CCR7 selection of CD45RO-negative cells yielded the naive CD8 cells, and terminally differentiated effector memory CD45RA+ cells were excluded.

This clonotype was obtained from a young man in good health. Material: naive CD8+ T cells sorted from blood. V gene TRBV27 combines with J gene TRBJ2-5; TRBD2 matches at 10 bases. This chain's CDR3 is CASSQRGGLETQYF. The CDR3 DNA sequence: TGTGCCAGCAGTCAGCGGGGGGGCCTGGAGACCCAGTACTTC.